What follows is one T cell receptor beta chain and its context. What it binds is unknown. PCR amplification relied on 60 Vbeta primers (plus 13 Jbeta primers). Produced via immunoSEQ multiplex PCR; TCRdb's table is partial and in-frame only. This table has 100,000 to 150,000 clones, around two thirds appearing once. The data stem from a study of cytomegalovirus exposure and HLA in healthy donors. Findings of the study overall: Later analysis demonstrated an association between a missense DCLRE1C variant and TCR beta V- and J-gene trimming. Data from an earlier analysis indicated that most TCR beta V segments were productive either about 90% or about 30% of the time.

The length of the CDR3 is 17 residues. Looked up from germline, CDR1 is LNHDA and CDR2 is SQIVND (reference sequence). V shed 5 bases and J 4 bases; nucleotides not matched to a gene: 15. The receptor's source is a human donor in good health. V and J are TRBV19 and TRBJ1-2; TRBD1 agrees at 8 bases. Source material: PBMCs. CDR3 DNA: TGTGCCAGTAGTCTCGTCACCCAGGACAGGGTCTCCTATGGCTACACCTTC. It yields the protein CASSLVTQDRVSYGYTF.